This T cell receptor (beta chain) was sequenced during a study of blood T cell repertoires in COVID-19. Study-wide context: Whether acute or convalescent, the COVID-19 samples came from the United States, Italy and Spain. PBMCs, B-cell-depleted T cells, or T cells provided the cDNA or gDNA that made up the material.

Under the authors' procedure: Estimation of nucleated cell counts relied on the amplification of reference gene primers. This table comes from immunoSEQ multiplex PCR, and its TCRdb copy is limited to in-frame clones, with some not included. For V, J and clone size, that table is used; D and trimming come from the DNA. Of tens of thousands of clones in the sample, 81% were seen once. Material for sequencing was peripheral blood. The origin of this receptor is a man at least 80 years old with acute or convalescent COVID-19.

The CDR3, as DNA: TGTGCCAGCAGCGCGACAGGGACGGTTTTTCCAGAGACCCAGTACTTC. It codes for CASSATGTVFPETQYF. The V gene is TRBV9, the J gene TRBJ2-5, with 7 bases lining up with TRBD1. This CDR3 is built from 16 residues. CDR1 and CDR2 (germline): SGDLS, YYNGEE. The J segment lost 4 bases and the V segment lost 3 bases, leaving 12 bases of the junction unmatched.